These 3 T cell receptor beta chains were all obtained from the same sample, sequenced in a study of blood T cell repertoires in COVID-19. The assay was immunoSEQ multiplex PCR, and TCRdb's table has in-frame clones only and misses some. This table has some 170,000 clones, around 85% appearing once. The sequenced sample consisted of PBMCs or T cells enriched from blood (not recorded which). All receptors come from a middle-aged man who had recovered from COVID-19.

This chain connects TRBV6-1 to TRBJ1-2; D is uncertain. The CDR3 covers 13 residues. Germline CDR1 is MNHNS and CDR2 is SASEGT. The V and J ends lost 2 bases and 6 bases respectively, with 10 bases between them. In DNA, the CDR3 is TGTGCCAGCAGTGAAAACGGCGGCGATGGCTACACCTTC. This translates into CASSENGGDGYTF.

V is TRBV20-1 and J is TRBJ2-4; the match to TRBD2 covers 8 bases. CDR3 size: 14 residues. Trimming took 6 bases from V and 7 from J; bases not matched to a gene: 11. Germline CDR1 is DFQATT and CDR2 is SNEGSKA (reference sequence). The CDR3 DNA reads TGCAGTGCCAGTCCGGGACTAGAAGTGAACATTCAGTACTTC. Residues: CSASPGLEVNIQYF.

The chain links TRBV28 to TRBJ1-6, with unresolved D. Trimming removed 4 bases from V and 8 bases from J, with 6 bases in between. The CDR3 sequence is 12 residues long. CDR1 and CDR2 from the germline V gene are MDHEN and SYDVKM. This chain's CDR3 is CASSSGDSPLHF. CDR3 nucleotides: TGTGCCAGCAGTTCGGGAGATTCACCCCTCCACTTT.